The rows below give T cell receptor beta chains drawn from one sample of a study of blood T cell repertoires in COVID-19. The table came from immunoSEQ multiplex PCR; TCRdb's copy has only in-frame clones and leaves some out. The sample lists more than 95,000 clones, about 83% seen once, with about 6% in the top ten. The sequencing input was peripheral blood. The receptors come from a man older than 75 with active or convalescent COVID-19. The CDR3 runs from the conserved cysteine through the conserved F or W. Each record gives: CDR3 length, J gene, V gene, clone size, D gene, CDR3 DNA, CDR3 protein. A D gene is named only where the DNA matches it firmly. Size is stated for part of the rows, as once, few or many counts, or as a class when the clone is expanded.

14	TRBJ2-5	TRBV27	-	-	TGTGCCAGCAGTTTTCAGGGGTACCAAGAGACCCAGTACTTC	CASSFQGYQETQYF
16	TRBJ1-4	TRBV7-3	-	TRBD1	TGTGCCAGCAGCCACGGACAGGGGGACGCCATCGAAAAACTGTTTTTT	CASSHGQGDAIEKLFF
13	TRBJ1-2	TRBV7-3	once	TRBD1	TGTGCCAGCAGGCCGACAGGGGGGTATGGCTACACCTTC	CASRPTGGYGYTF
16	TRBJ2-2	TRBV18	-	TRBD1	TGTGCCAGCTCGCCTGGACAGGGGGCGTACACCGGGGAGCTGTTTTTT	CASSPGQGAYTGELFF
13	TRBJ1-1	TRBV5-6	once	-	TGTGCCAGCAGCTTGGGCGGAATCACTGAAGCTTTCTTT	CASSLGGITEAFF
14	TRBJ2-5	TRBV11-2	-	-	TGTGCCAGCAGCCCAGTCGGGGGACAAGAGACCCAGTACTTC	CASSPVGGQETQYF
14	TRBJ2-7	TRBV7-6	-	-	TGTGCCAGCAGCCCGAGGGCGGTTCTCTACGAGCAGTACTTC	CASSPRAVLYEQYF
15	TRBJ1-4	TRBV3-1/TRBV3-2	few	TRBD1	TGTGCCAGCAGCCAGCAGGGGGCGTCTAATGAAAAACTGTTTTTT	CASSQQGASNEKLFF
15	TRBJ2-3	TRBV3-1/TRBV3-2	-	-	TGTGCCAGCAGCCAAGTGCGGACTAGCACAGATACGCAGTATTTT	CASSQVRTSTDTQYF
17	TRBJ2-7	TRBV9	-	TRBD2	TGTGCCAGCAGCGTAGGCGGGGGAGGGACCTTCTCCTACGAGCAGTACTTC	CASSVGGGGTFSYEQYF
15	TRBJ2-7	TRBV2	-	TRBD2	TGTGCCAGCAGTTCTGGACTAGCGGGGGTTCAAGAGCAGTACTTC	CASSSGLAGVQEQYF
13	TRBJ2-1	TRBV12-3/TRBV12-4	-	-	TGTGCCAGCAGTTTAGATTATAGTAGTGAGCAGTTCTTC	CASSLDYSSEQFF
14	TRBJ1-6	TRBV7-9	-	TRBD1	TGTGCCAGCAGCTCCCGGGACAGGCTCGGACCCCTCCACTTT	CASSSRDRLGPLHF
15	TRBJ1-6	TRBV7-2	-	TRBD1	TGTGCCAGCAGCCGCCTAACAGGGGTAGGATCACCCCTCCACTTT	CASSRLTGVGSPLHF
15	TRBJ2-7	TRBV10-3	once	TRBD2	TGTGCCATCAGTGAGCCGCGGGGGACCGCCTACGAGCAGTACTTC	CAISEPRGTAYEQYF
11	TRBJ1-2	TRBV30	-	-	TGTGCCTGGAGTGGGGCAGAGGGCTACACCTTC	CAWSGAEGYTF
12	TRBJ1-4	TRBV19	once	-	TGTGCCAGTAGGACGTTGGGCGAAAAACTGTTTTTT	CASRTLGEKLFF
16	TRBJ2-4	TRBV19	-	-	TGTGCCAGTACCACAGGCGGAGGGGTAGCCAAAAACATTCAGTACTTC	CASTTGGGVAKNIQYF
11	TRBJ1-1	TRBV6-2/TRBV6-3	few	-	TGTGCCAGCAGTTACAGGGGAGGTGCTTTCTTT	CASSYRGGAFF
13	TRBJ2-5	TRBV2	once	-	TGTGCCAGCAATGTAGGGGATCAAGAGACCCAGTACTTC	CASNVGDQETQYF
17	TRBJ1-6	TRBV5-1	-	TRBD1	TGCGCCAGCAGCACCACAGGGGGGGACCCTAGGAATTCACCCCTCCACTTT	CASSTTGGDPRNSPLHF
15	TRBJ2-7	TRBV4-2	-	TRBD1	TGTGCCAGCAGCCAAGATCTGCAGGGGGTCTACGAGCAGTACTTC	CASSQDLQGVYEQYF
14	TRBJ1-1	TRBV7-2	-	TRBD1	TGTGCCAGCAGCACAGACAGGGGGGGAACTGAAGCTTTCTTT	CASSTDRGGTEAFF
15	TRBJ2-7	TRBV11-2	-	-	TGTGCCAGCAGCTTAGGTGGGGGGATCTCCTACGAGCAGTACTTC	CASSLGGGISYEQYF
13	TRBJ2-7	TRBV18	-	-	TGTGCCAGCTCACCATCCCCGGGGAACGAGCAGTACTTC	CASSPSPGNEQYF
14	TRBJ1-6	TRBV5-6	few	TRBD1	TGTGCCAGCAACACCGGGACAGGGAACTCACCCCTCCACTTT	CASNTGTGNSPLHF
14	TRBJ2-7	TRBV7-9	many	-	TGTGCCAGCAGCCCTACTATAAGCTCCTACGAGCAGTACTTC	CASSPTISSYEQYF
14	TRBJ1-2	TRBV7-2	-	TRBD1	TGTGCCAGCAGCCCCCAGGGGACAGCGGATGGCTACACCTTC	CASSPQGTADGYTF
14	TRBJ1-2	TRBV7-9	few	-	TGTGCCAGCAGCTTAGAGTCGGTAAACTATGGCTACACCTTC	CASSLESVNYGYTF
15	TRBJ2-1	TRBV19	-	-	TGTGCCAGTAGTAACGCGGGGCCGACTTCGAGTGAGCAGTTCTTC	CASSNAGPTSSEQFF
16	TRBJ2-2	TRBV6-2/TRBV6-3	-	TRBD2	TGTGCCAGCAGTTATGGGCTAGCGGTGATCACCGGGGAGCTGTTTTTT	CASSYGLAVITGELFF
16	TRBJ1-3	TRBV5-1	-	TRBD1	TGCGCCAGCAGCTTGACAGGGGTGAACTCTGGAAACACCATATATTTT	CASSLTGVNSGNTIYF
15	TRBJ1-1	TRBV27	-	-	TGTGCCAGCAGACCCCATGCCTCGGGGAACACTGAAGCTTTCTTT	CASRPHASGNTEAFF
16	TRBJ2-5	TRBV5-6	-	TRBD2	TGTGCCAGCAGCTTATTACTAGCGGGGGGGTCAGAGACCCAGTACTTC	CASSLLLAGGSETQYF
15	TRBJ1-5	TRBV11-2	-	TRBD1	TGTGCCAGCAGCTTAGGGGGGACAGGCAATCAGCCCCAGCATTTT	CASSLGGTGNQPQHF
15	TRBJ2-7	TRBV4-1	-	-	TGCGCCAGCAGCCAAAACCCTAGCAACAACTACGAGCAGTACTTC	CASSQNPSNNYEQYF
14	TRBJ1-6	TRBV9	-	-	TGTGCCAGCAGCGTCGGGTTCGCTAATTCACCCCTCCACTTT	CASSVGFANSPLHF
13	TRBJ2-1	TRBV4-3	-	-	TGCGCCAGCAGCCAAGAATCGGGGGTTGAGCAGTTCTTC	CASSQESGVEQFF
14	TRBJ2-3	TRBV6-4	-	-	TGTGCCAGCAGTGACCAGGGCGGCACAGATACGCAGTATTTT	CASSDQGGTDTQYF
13	TRBJ1-2	TRBV12-3/TRBV12-4	-	TRBD1	TGTGCCAGCAGCCAACGGACAGGGAGTGGCTACACCTTC	CASSQRTGSGYTF
14	TRBJ1-1	TRBV27	-	-	TGTGCCAGCAGTTTGGAGGGCTCGGGAACTGAAGCTTTCTTT	CASSLEGSGTEAFF
18	TRBJ2-7	TRBV27	-	-	TGTGCCAGCAGTTTATCGCCCGGGGCGAGCGGGCCATTGTACGAGCAGTACTTC	CASSLSPGASGPLYEQYF
13	TRBJ1-5	TRBV5-1	-	-	TGCGCCAGCAGCTTGGCCCCCGATCAGCCCCAGCATTTT	CASSLAPDQPQHF
13	TRBJ1-4	TRBV28	-	-	TGTGCCAGCAGTTCGGGACAAGGTGAAAAACTGTTTTTT	CASSSGQGEKLFF
13	TRBJ1-2	TRBV14	-	-	TGTGCCAGCAGCCAAGATCTTGGCAGGAGCTACACCTTC	CASSQDLGRSYTF
16	TRBJ1-5	TRBV6-1	-	TRBD1	TGTGCCAGCAGTGAACGGGACAGGGGGAGAGGTCAGCCCCAGCATTTT	CASSERDRGRGQPQHF
15	TRBJ2-3	TRBV2	-	-	TGTGCCAGCAGCCCCAGGGTGCGAGCACTGGATACGCAGTATTTT	CASSPRVRALDTQYF
13	TRBJ2-5	TRBV2	-	-	TGTGCCAGCAGTCCTTCGTACCAAGAGACCCAGTACTTC	CASSPSYQETQYF
11	TRBJ2-5	TRBV5-1	-	-	TGCGCCAGCAGCCTCCAAGAGACCCAGTACTTC	CASSLQETQYF
15	TRBJ1-2	TRBV18	-	-	TGTGCCAGCTCACCAACCGGCAGGGGCGACTATGGCTACACCTTC	CASSPTGRGDYGYTF
15	TRBJ1-1	TRBV4-2	-	-	TGTGCCAGCAGTTTTGGGGGGGACACCGGCACTGAAGCTTTCTTT	CASSFGGDTGTEAFF
13	TRBJ1-1	TRBV10-3	-	TRBD1	TGTGCCACCTTACAGGGGGCGCGGACTGAAGCTTTCTTT	CATLQGARTEAFF
15	TRBJ2-5	TRBV5-1	-	-	TGCGCCAGCACTCGCCTTACAGGTCTGGGGGAGACCCAGTACTTC	CASTRLTGLGETQYF
13	TRBJ1-1	TRBV2	-	-	TGTGCCAGCAGCTTAGAATGGAGAACTGAAGCTTTCTTT	CASSLEWRTEAFF
14	TRBJ1-3	TRBV11-2	once	TRBD1	TGTGCCAGCAGCTTAAACAGGGGTAGAAACACCATATATTTT	CASSLNRGRNTIYF
15	TRBJ2-1	TRBV5-8	-	TRBD2	TGTGCCAGCAGCCTGGGACTAGCGTTCTACAATGAGCAGTTCTTC	CASSLGLAFYNEQFF